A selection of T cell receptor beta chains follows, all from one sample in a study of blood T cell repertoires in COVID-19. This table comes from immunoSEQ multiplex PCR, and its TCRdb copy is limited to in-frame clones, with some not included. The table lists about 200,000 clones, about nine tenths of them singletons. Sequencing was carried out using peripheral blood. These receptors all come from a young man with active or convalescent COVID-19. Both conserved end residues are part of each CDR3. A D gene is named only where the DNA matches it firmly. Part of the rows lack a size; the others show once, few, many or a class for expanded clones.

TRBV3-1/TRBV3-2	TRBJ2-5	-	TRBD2	CAVAGEQETQYF	TGTGCTGTAGCGGGGGAGCAAGAGACCCAGTACTTC
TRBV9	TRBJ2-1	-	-	CASSTTDRNEQFF	TGTGCCAGCAGCACGACAGACAGGAATGAGCAGTTCTTC
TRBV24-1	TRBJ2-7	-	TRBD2	CATSGGGASYEQYF	TGTGCCACCAGTGGCGGGGGGGCCTCGTACGAGCAGTACTTC
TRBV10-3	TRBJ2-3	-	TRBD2	CAISASGTVTDTQYF	TGTGCCATCAGTGCCAGCGGGACCGTTACAGATACGCAGTATTTT
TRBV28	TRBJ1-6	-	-	CASSPEVGSPLHF	TGTGCCAGCAGCCCGGAGGTGGGCTCACCCCTCCACTTT
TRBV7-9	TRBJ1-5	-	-	CASSLAASNQPQHF	TGTGCCAGCAGCTTAGCGGCTAGCAATCAGCCCCAGCATTTT
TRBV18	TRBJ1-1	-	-	CASSLNGITEAFF	TGTGCCAGCTCACTAAACGGGATCACTGAAGCTTTCTTT
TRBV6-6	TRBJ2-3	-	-	CASGRRTDTQYF	TGTGCCAGCGGGAGGAGGACAGATACGCAGTATTTT
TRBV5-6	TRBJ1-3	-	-	CASSFDGQPAGNTIYF	TGTGCCAGCAGCTTCGACGGACAGCCGGCAGGAAACACCATATATTTT
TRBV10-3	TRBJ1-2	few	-	CAISESNSDGYTF	TGTGCCATCAGTGAGTCGAACAGTGATGGCTACACCTTC
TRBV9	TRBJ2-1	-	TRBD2	CASSYFPGLASNEQFF	TGTGCCAGCAGTTACTTTCCGGGACTAGCTTCCAATGAGCAGTTCTTC
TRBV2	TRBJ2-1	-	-	CASSEPLEEQFF	TGTGCCAGCAGTGAACCCCTCGAGGAGCAGTTCTTC
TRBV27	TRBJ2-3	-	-	CASSLTPMLTDTQYF	TGTGCCAGCAGTTTAACTCCTATGCTCACAGATACGCAGTATTTT
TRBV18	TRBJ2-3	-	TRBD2	CASSPLPGQGTPGTSGTSTDTQYF	TGTGCCAGCTCACCACTGCCGGGACAGGGGACCCCCGGGACTAGCGGGACCAGCACAGATACGCAGTATTTT
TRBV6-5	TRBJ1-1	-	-	CASSRDRLNTEAFF	TGTGCCAGCAGCCGAGACAGACTGAACACTGAAGCTTTCTTT
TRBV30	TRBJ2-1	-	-	CAWTGGIGNEQFF	TGTGCCTGGACCGGGGGTATAGGCAATGAGCAGTTCTTC
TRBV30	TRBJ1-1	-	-	CAWSLRRGTEAFF	TGTGCCTGGAGTCTTCGTCGCGGCACTGAAGCTTTCTTT
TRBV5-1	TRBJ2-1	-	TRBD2	CASSSRLAGFRDEQFF	TGCGCCAGCAGCTCACGACTAGCGGGATTTCGGGATGAGCAGTTCTTC
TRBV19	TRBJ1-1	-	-	CASSIPQGRSNTEAFF	TGTGCCAGTAGTATACCCCAGGGGAGATCGAACACTGAAGCTTTCTTT
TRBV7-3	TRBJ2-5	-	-	CASSSSGDKRETQYF	TGTGCCAGCAGCTCCTCCGGAGATAAACGGGAGACCCAGTACTTC
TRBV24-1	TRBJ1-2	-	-	CATSDSRNRVGGYTF	TGTGCCACCAGTGATTCCAGAAACAGGGTGGGTGGCTACACCTTC
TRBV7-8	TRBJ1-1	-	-	CASSFRRDPGDTEAFF	TGTGCCAGCAGCTTTCGCCGCGACCCAGGGGACACTGAAGCTTTCTTT
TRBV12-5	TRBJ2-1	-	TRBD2	CASGLLPGASGSYNEQFF	TGTGCTAGTGGTTTGCTCCCCGGGGCTAGCGGTTCCTACAATGAGCAGTTCTTC
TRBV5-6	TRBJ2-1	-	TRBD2	CASSFPLLAGVYGEQFF	TGTGCCAGCAGCTTTCCCTTACTAGCGGGAGTTTATGGTGAGCAGTTCTTC
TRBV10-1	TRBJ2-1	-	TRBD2	CASSERRELYNEQFF	TGCGCCAGCAGTGAGAGGCGGGAGCTCTACAATGAGCAGTTCTTC
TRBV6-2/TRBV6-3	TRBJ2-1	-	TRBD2	CASSYRGDPGNEQFF	TGTGCCAGCAGTTACCGGGGGGACCCCGGGAATGAGCAGTTCTTC
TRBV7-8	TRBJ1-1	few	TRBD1	CASSSGQGVTEAFF	TGTGCCAGCAGCTCAGGACAGGGCGTTACTGAAGCTTTCTTT
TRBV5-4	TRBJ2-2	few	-	CASSSLGPDLGTGELFF	TGTGCCAGCAGCTCGCTTGGGCCGGATTTGGGCACCGGGGAGCTGTTTTTT
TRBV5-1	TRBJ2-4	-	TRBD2	CASSKGLAGGKAKNIQYF	TGCGCCAGCAGCAAGGGACTAGCGGGGGGCAAAGCCAAAAACATTCAGTACTTC
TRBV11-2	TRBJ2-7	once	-	CASSLFGLDSTYEQYF	TGTGCCAGCAGCTTATTCGGTTTAGACAGTACATACGAGCAGTACTTC
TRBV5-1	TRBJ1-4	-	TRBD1	CASSLEAGGYNEKLFF	TGCGCCAGCAGCTTGGAAGCAGGGGGATATAATGAAAAACTGTTTTTT
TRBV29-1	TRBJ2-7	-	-	CSVESGSVGEQYF	TGCAGCGTTGAAAGCGGGTCAGTCGGCGAGCAGTACTTC
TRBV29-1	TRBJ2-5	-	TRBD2	CSVVLTSGGETQYF	TGCAGCGTTGTTTTGACTAGCGGCGGGGAGACCCAGTACTTC
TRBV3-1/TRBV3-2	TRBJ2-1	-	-	CASSQAPSSNEQFF	TGTGCCAGCAGCCAAGCCCCTTCTAGCAATGAGCAGTTCTTC
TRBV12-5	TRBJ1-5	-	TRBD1	CASGLNTGVQPQHF	TGTGCTAGTGGTTTGAATACAGGGGTTCAGCCCCAGCATTTT
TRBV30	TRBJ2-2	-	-	CAWSVWATPGELFF	TGTGCCTGGAGTGTATGGGCCACACCCGGGGAGCTGTTTTTT
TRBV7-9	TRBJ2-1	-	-	CASSSSVPNEQFF	TGTGCCAGCAGCTCGTCGGTGCCCAATGAGCAGTTCTTC
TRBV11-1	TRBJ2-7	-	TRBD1	CASSFGQGDSYEQYF	TGTGCCAGCAGCTTTGGTCAGGGGGACTCCTACGAGCAGTACTTC
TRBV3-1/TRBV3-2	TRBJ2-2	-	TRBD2	CASSQGLAGAPNTGELFF	TGTGCCAGCAGCCAAGGACTAGCGGGGGCCCCGAACACCGGGGAGCTGTTTTTT
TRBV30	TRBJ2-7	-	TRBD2	CAWEEGGNHEQYF	TGTGCCTGGGAGGAGGGAGGGAACCACGAGCAGTACTTC